The 24 T cell receptor beta chains listed next were all sequenced from one sample in a study of CD8 T cells in Susac syndrome. The RNA input was roughly 0.45 to 1 ug, and it was reverse transcribed with random hexamers. TCRdb redid the calling of the immunoSEQ multiplex PCR reads with MiXCR, one entry per CDR3 protein. The sample lists around 170,000 distinct CDR3 sequences, roughly 94% occurring once. Source material: CD4+ T cells from PBMCs. The receptors shown here come from a human donor with Susac syndrome.

The V call is TRBV20-1, the J call TRBJ1-1; possible D gene TRBD1, 5 bases. The CDR3 has 18 residues. Per germline, CDR1 DFQATT and CDR2 SNEGSKA (reference sequence). Between the trimmed V and J ends, which lost 0 bases and 1 base, there was a span of 21 bases. The CDR3 nucleotides read TGCAGTGCTAGAGAGGGGGGTCAAGGGTTTACGAAGAACACTGAAGCTTTCTTT. Protein sequence: CSAREGGQGFTKNTEAFF.

The gene calls are TRBV4-1 and TRBJ2-7; D is unresolved. V lost 1 base to trimming and J lost 1 base, with 8 bases between them. CDR1 is MGHRA, CDR2 YSYEKL, per germline. There are 14 residues in the CDR3. CDR3 bases: TGCGCCAGCAGCCAAGGCATCCGGTCCTACGAGCAGTACTTC. This encodes CASSQGIRSYEQYF.

V and J are TRBV15 and TRBJ2-4; D may be TRBD1 (6 bases). V shed 3 bases and J shed 9 bases, with 9 bases lying between them. Per germline, CDR1 LNHNV and CDR2 YYDKDF (reference sequence). This CDR3 comprises 12 residues. The CDR3, as DNA: TGTGCCACCAGCAGGGACAGCGCCATTCAGTACTTC. Its translation is CATSRDSAIQYF. Looking up the rest from reference TRBV15 and TRBJ2-4 gives the full variable domain: DAMVIQNPRYQVTQFGKPVTLSCSQTLNHNVMYWYQQKSSQAPKLLFHYYDKDFNNEADTPDNFQSRRPNTSFCFLDIRSPGLGDTAMYLCATSRDSAIQYFGAGTRLSVL.

The chain links TRBV29-1 to TRBJ2-3, with 8 positions matching TRBD1. The CDR3 totals 12 residues. V lost 6 bases and J lost 5; bases outside the gene matches: 4. The germline V gene encodes CDR1 SQVTM and CDR2 ANQGSEA. CDR3 sequence (DNA): TGCAGCGTAGCAGGGGGCAGAGATACGCAGTATTTT. Encoded protein: CSVAGGRDTQYF.

The CDR3 nucleotides read TGTGCCAGTAGCCCCATACCCACCTACGAGCAGTACTTC. Protein sequence: CASSPIPTYEQYF. This chain joins TRBV19 and TRBJ2-7; the D is unclear. In germline, CDR1 is LNHDA, CDR2 SQIVND (reference sequence). The germline V and J ends were trimmed by 6 bases and 2 bases, with 11 bases remaining between them. The CDR3 length is 13 residues. Full variable domain (rest looked up from reference TRBV19 and TRBJ2-7): DGGITQSPKYLFRKEGQNVTLSCEQNLNHDAMYWYRQDPGQGLRLIYYSQIVNDFQKGDIAEGYSVSREKKESFPLTVTSAQKNPTAFYLCASSPIPTYEQYFGPGTRLTVT.

The chain couples TRBV4-3 to TRBJ1-3; D is unclear. The germline V gene has CDR1 LGHNA and CDR2 YSLEER. The CDR3 loop spans 16 amino acids. Trimming shortened V by 3 bases and J by 4 bases, and 16 bases separated the two germline ends. CDR3 protein: CASSHVVGQSGNTIYF. In nucleotides, the CDR3 is TGCGCCAGCAGCCATGTAGTGGGTCAATCGGGAAACACCATATATTTT.

The chain has TRBV6-2 or TRBV6-3 and TRBJ2-1, with D perhaps given as TRBD1 or TRBD2 (6 bases each). Germline V lookup: CDR1 MNHEY, CDR2 SVGEGT. V gave up 0 bases and J gave up 6 bases, with 9 bases separating them. This CDR3 region has 14 residues. The CDR3 is CASSYSGGVNEQFF. Written as DNA, the CDR3 is TGTGCCAGCAGTTACTCGGGGGGCGTCAATGAGCAGTTCTTC.

This clonotype was recorded only once. The chain carries TRBV20-1 and TRBJ1-1, with D perhaps matching TRBD1 (5 bases). Between the trimmed V and J ends, which lost 2 bases and 11 bases, there was a span of 18 bases. CDR1 and CDR2 (germline): DFQATT, SNEGSKA (reference sequence). This CDR3 contains 13 residues. The CDR3 bases are TGCAGTGCTAGATCCCGGACGGGGGGATCGGCTTTCTTT. It yields the protein CSARSRTGGSAFF.

The CDR3 DNA sequence: TGTGCCAGCAGCCCAGGGACTAGCGGGAACACCGGGGAGCTGTTTTTT. This gives the protein CASSPGTSGNTGELFF. The genes are TRBV5-4 and TRBJ2-2; TRBD2 matches 11 bases. With V trimmed by 4 bases and J by 1 base, 3 bases remained unmatched. The CDR3 spans 16 residues. Looked up from germline, CDR1 is SGHNT and CDR2 is YYREEE (reference sequence).

This chain joins TRBV12-3 or TRBV12-4 and TRBJ2-7, with no clear D. The CDR3 has 14 residues. Trimming removed 6 bases at V and 0 bases at J, with 12 bases between. The CDR3 region is CASSRFGNSYEQYF. In nucleotides, the CDR3 is TGTGCCAGCAGCAGATTCGGAAACTCCTACGAGCAGTACTTC.

V is TRBV6-5 and J is TRBJ2-4, with D possibly matching TRBD2 (6 bases). This CDR3 has 15 amino acids. V shed 0 bases and J shed 8 bases, with 14 bases lying between them. Germline loops: CDR1 MNHEY, CDR2 SVGAGI. In nucleotides, the CDR3 is TGTGCCAGCAGTTACTCGAACACCCGGAGGGACATTCAGTACTTC. Residues: CASSYSNTRRDIQYF.

The chain employs TRBV3-1 and TRBJ2-7, with 12 bases fitting TRBD2. There are 15 residues in the CDR3. The germline CDR1 and CDR2 sequences are LGHDT and YNNKEL (reference sequence). J lost 2 bases, V lost 3 bases, and 2 bases had no gene match. The CDR3 protein is CASSHGLAGPYEQYF. The CDR3 region has the DNA TGTGCCAGCAGCCACGGACTAGCGGGGCCCTACGAGCAGTACTTC.

This chain links TRBV30 with TRBJ2-5; 7 bases line up with TRBD2. This CDR3 comprises 13 residues. Per the germline V gene, CDR1 is GTSNPN and CDR2 is SVGIG (reference sequence). Trimming removed 8 bases from V and 6 bases from J; junction bases left unmatched: 12. The CDR3 region is CAGDQRGYQTQYF. The CDR3, as DNA: TGTGCCGGAGACCAGCGGGGTTATCAGACCCAGTACTTC.

The J gene is TRBJ1-6, the V gene TRBV7-9; TRBD1 matches 9 bases. The CDR3 spans 16 residues. The J segment lost 9 bases and the V segment lost 2 bases, leaving 8 bases of the junction unmatched. Germline V gives CDR1 SEHNR, CDR2 FQNEAQ (reference sequence). CDR3 amino acids: CASSLLGQGQSSPLHF. DNA of the CDR3: TGTGCCAGCAGCTTACTAGGACAGGGGCAAAGTTCACCCCTCCACTTT.

This chain joins TRBV19 and TRBJ2-5; TRBD2 matches 10 bases. V shed 4 bases, J shed 5 bases, and the junction held 7 bases outside the gene matches. The length of the CDR3 is 15 residues. The V gene's germline CDR1 is LNHDA and CDR2 SQIVND (reference sequence). CDR3 loop: CASSTAGGPRETQYF. The CDR3 nucleotides are TGTGCCAGTAGTACAGCGGGGGGGCCGAGGGAGACCCAGTACTTC.

This chain joins TRBV11-3 and TRBJ2-1; 9 bases fit TRBD1. Trimming took 5 bases from V and 9 from J; bases not matched to a gene: 8. Per the germline V gene, CDR1 is SGHNT and CDR2 is YENEEA. The CDR3 is 14 amino acids. The CDR3 protein is CASSPGQGGLEQFF. As DNA, the CDR3 is TGTGCCAGCAGCCCGGGACAGGGCGGGCTTGAGCAGTTCTTC.

The chain employs TRBV4-2 and TRBJ1-2, with 7 nucleotides matching TRBD1. V lost 0 bases, J lost 8 bases, and 27 bases stayed unmatched. Germline CDR1 LGHNA, CDR2 YNFKEQ. The CDR3 totals 21 residues. CDR3 DNA: TGTGCCAGCAGCCAAGATCCTATCTCGACAGGGCTACCTTCGGCGGTTCAGGGCTACACCTTC. Encoded protein: CASSQDPISTGLPSAVQGYTF.

The chain has TRBV2 and TRBJ1-2, with a tentative D call TRBD1 (5 bases). The length of the CDR3 is 15 residues. Trimming pared 3 bases from V and 7 bases from J, leaving 18 bases between. In germline, CDR1 is SNHLY, CDR2 FYNNEI. The CDR3 spells CASSDRAGGAGGYTF. In DNA, the CDR3 is TGTGCCAGCAGTGATCGGGCCGGAGGGGCTGGTGGCTACACCTTC.

V gene TRBV25-1 combines with J gene TRBJ2-7; 9 bases agree with TRBD1. CDR3 length: 14 amino acids. The ends lost 8 bases at V and 5 bases at J; junction bases unmatched: 10. The V gene's germline CDR1 is MGHDK and CDR2 SYGVNS. In nucleotides, the CDR3 is TGTGCCAGCGCGCCCGGGACAGGGTTCCACGAGCAGTACTTC. Translating it yields CASAPGTGFHEQYF.

This rearrangement joins TRBV29-1 to TRBJ2-5, with D possibly called TRBD1 or TRBD2 (5 bases each). The CDR3 sequence is 15 residues long. The V gene's germline CDR1 is SQVTM and CDR2 ANQGSEA. The germline V and J ends were trimmed by 5 bases and 2 bases, with 18 bases remaining between them. Here the CDR3 DNA reads TGCAGCGTTTCCTCCCCCCGGGACGGGCAAGAGACCCAGTACTTC. It is translated as CSVSSPRDGQETQYF.

This chain connects TRBV6-5 to TRBJ2-5; D gene uncertain. The CDR3 sequence is 14 residues long. Germline CDR1 MNHEY, CDR2 SVGAGI. V dropped 5 bases and J dropped 7 bases, with 17 bases sitting between them. The CDR3 sequence is CASSKRKGSGTQYF. The CDR3 DNA sequence: TGTGCCAGCAGTAAACGGAAAGGCTCCGGGACCCAGTACTTC.

This sequence joins TRBV15 and TRBJ2-1, with TRBD1 matching 12 bases. Trimming removed 4 bases from V and 4 bases from J; junction bases left unmatched: 14. CDR1 is LNHNV, CDR2 YYDKDF, per germline (reference sequence). The length of the CDR3 is 19 residues. As DNA, the CDR3 is TGTGCCACCAGCACCATGGGACAGGGGGCCCCCGGTTTGTACAATGAGCAGTTCTTC. Protein sequence: CATSTMGQGAPGLYNEQFF.

This clonotype appeared a single time. The rearrangement links TRBV20-1 to TRBJ1-1, with D tentatively TRBD1 (5 bases). V gave up 8 bases and J gave up 12 bases, with 22 bases separating them. CDR1 is DFQATT, CDR2 SNEGSKA, per germline (reference sequence). The CDR3 is 12 residues long. The CDR3 loop is CSIERTAGLTFF. The CDR3 nucleotides are TGCAGTATCGAACGAACCGCGGGGCTTACTTTCTTT.

The chain couples TRBV20-1 to TRBJ1-6, with no clear D. Germline V lookup: CDR1 DFQATT, CDR2 SNEGSKA (reference sequence). The CDR3 runs 14 residues. V was shortened by 6 bases and J by 7 bases, with 16 bases between the two germline ends. The CDR3, as DNA: TGCAGTGCGTACGAAGGATCCACCAATTCACCCCTCCACTTT. Its protein product is CSAYEGSTNSPLHF.